This T cell receptor (beta chain) is drawn from a study of T cells in Graves' hyperthyroidism and ophthalmopathy. This CDR3 is built from 14 residues. Trimming at V came to 6 bases and at J to 4 bases, leaving 5 bases not matched to a gene. Germline-derived CDR1 and CDR2 are ENHRY and SYGVKD. Concerning this clonotype: No antigen is known for it.

TCR beta CDR3 region amplification was performed from RNA transcripts. With the HTBI primer set, the TCR CDR3 went through a first round of RT-PCR. TCRdb redid the calling of the multiplex PCR reads with MiXCR, one entry per CDR3 protein. The repertoire includes more than 600,000 distinct CDR3 sequences, 16% of them detected once, and approximately 8.4% sits in the top ten. PBMCs stemmed from less than 13 ml fresh peripheral blood. Study-wide points: A 13 V-J signature model discriminated ophthalmopathy versus stable hyperthyroidism. Model predictions of ophthalmopathy came a median approximately 6.8 months before onset. Most thyroid clonotypes expanded above 0.001 appeared in blood too.

The gene calls are TRBV10-3 and TRBJ2-2; 7 nucleotides match TRBD2. The receptor comes from a man between 18 and 35 years old with Graves' hyperthyroidism. The sequencing sample was made of blood. CDR3 bases: TGTGCCATCAGCGGGGGAGGGAGCACCGGGGAGCTGTTTTTT. Translation: CAISGGGSTGELFF.